The 23 T cell receptor beta chains presented below share a single source sample, sequenced in a study of blood T cell repertoires in COVID-19. Generated by immunoSEQ multiplex PCR, the TCRdb table keeps only in-frame clones and is missing some. The sample records roughly 210,000 clones, around 87% being singletons. Sequencing input: PBMCs or T cells enriched from blood (not recorded which). These receptors all come from a man under 40 in a cohort exposed to, infected with or recovered from COVID-19 (not recorded which).

The chain joins TRBV6-2 or TRBV6-3 to TRBJ2-5; 14 bases map to TRBD2. CDR3 size: 16 residues. V lost 6 bases to trimming and J lost 2 bases; unmatched junction nucleotides: 5. CDR1 is MNHEY, CDR2 SVGEGT, per germline. The CDR3, as DNA: TGTGCCAGCAGCCTCGGACTAGCGGGAGGTCAAGAGACCCAGTACTTC. Encoded protein: CASSLGLAGGQETQYF.

The chain couples TRBV4-3 to TRBJ2-5; 7 bases line up with TRBD2. This CDR3 is built from 15 residues. Germline assignment: CDR1 LGHNA and CDR2 YSLEER. V gave up 0 bases and J gave up 1 base; unmatched junction bases: 2. The CDR3: CASSQETSVQETQYF. The CDR3 nucleotides read TGCGCCAGCAGCCAAGAAACTAGCGTCCAAGAGACCCAGTACTTC.

The CDR3 DNA is TGTGCCAGCAGTTTAGGTCCTAGCCCTGGGGCCAACGTCCTGACTTTC. Protein product: CASSLGPSPGANVLTF. V is TRBV27 and J is TRBJ2-6; maybe TRBD2 (5 bases). V was trimmed by 2 bases and J by 2 bases, leaving 10 bases between them. The CDR3 contains 16 residues. From germline, CDR1 is MNHEY and CDR2 SMNVEV (reference sequence).

In this sample, this clone turned up once. The CDR3 spells CASSSEFGGKNYGYTF. The CDR3 nucleotides are TGTGCCAGCAGCTCTGAATTTGGGGGGAAGAACTATGGCTACACCTTC. V and J are TRBV5-6 and TRBJ1-2; a possible D gene is TRBD1 (5 bases). Germline CDR1 is SGHDT and CDR2 is YYEEEE. The length of the CDR3 is 16 residues. Trimming pared 3 bases from V and 2 bases from J, leaving 17 bases between.

V gene TRBV9 combines with J gene TRBJ2-1; D is unresolved. The CDR3 is made up of 11 amino acids. The V end was cut by 2 bases, the J end by 9 bases, with 6 bases between. The germline V gene has CDR1 SGDLS and CDR2 YYNGEE. CDR3 nucleotide sequence: TGTGCCAGCAGCGTTCCAGGTGAGCAGTTCTTC. Amino acids: CASSVPGEQFF.

V usage is TRBV9 and J usage is TRBJ2-1, with D uncertain. CDR3 length equals 14 residues. V lost 0 bases, J lost 7 bases, and 11 bases lay in between. Germline CDR1 is SGDLS and CDR2 is YYNGEE. CDR3 nucleotides: TGTGCCAGCAGCGTAGAGGAGTTACGGAATGAGCAGTTCTTC. This codes for CASSVEELRNEQFF.

In its sample, this clone was seen once. The gene calls are TRBV28 and TRBJ2-1, with 7 nucleotides matching TRBD2. The V and J ends lost 6 bases and 3 bases, in that order; junction bases with no gene match: 8. Germline V gene lookup returns CDR1 MDHEN and CDR2 SYDVKM. This CDR3 is built from 15 residues. CDR3 nucleotide sequence: TGTGCCAGCAGAATCGGGGTAGCGGGCTACAATGAGCAGTTCTTC. Encoded protein: CASRIGVAGYNEQFF. Complete variable domain (other parts from reference TRBV28 and TRBJ2-1): DVKVTQSSRYLVKRTGEKVFLECVQDMDHENMFWYRQDPGLGLRLIYFSYDVKMKEKGDIPEGYSVSREKKERFSLILESASTNQTSMYLCASRIGVAGYNEQFFGPGTRLTVL.

The chain links TRBV27 to TRBJ1-1, with 9 positions matching TRBD1. Germline CDR1 is MNHEY and CDR2 is SMNVEV (reference sequence). J lost 4 bases, V lost 5 bases, and 5 bases had no gene match. The CDR3 totals 14 residues. CDR3 sequence (DNA): TGTGCCAGCAGTCCAACGACAGGGGGCACTGAAGCTTTCTTT. It translates to CASSPTTGGTEAFF.

This chain links TRBV2 with TRBJ2-5, with 11 bases matching TRBD2. This CDR3 contains 15 residues. From germline, CDR1 is SNHLY and CDR2 FYNNEI. The V gene end was trimmed by 6 bases and the J gene end by 3 bases; junction bases not matched to a gene: 6. DNA of the CDR3: TGTGCCAGCAGCAGACTAGCGGGGCCTAAAGAGACCCAGTACTTC. Amino acid sequence: CASSRLAGPKETQYF.

V usage is TRBV5-5 and J usage is TRBJ1-6; D ambiguous. The V end lost 8 bases, the J end lost 6 bases, and 15 bases lay between the germline ends. Germline CDR1 and CDR2: SGHKS and YYEKEE (reference sequence). This CDR3 is 14 amino acids long. CDR3 nucleotide sequence: TGTGCCAGTATGAACGGGGTCTCTAATTCACCCCTCCACTTT. This encodes CASMNGVSNSPLHF.

V usage is TRBV5-1 and J usage is TRBJ2-2; the match to TRBD1 covers 9 bases. Trimming cost V 4 bases and J 0 bases; bases outside gene matches: 7. The CDR3 has 17 residues. Germline CDR1 SGHRS, CDR2 YFSETQ. CDR3: CASSAGTGYPNTGELFF. CDR3 sequence (DNA): TGCGCCAGCAGCGCTGGGACAGGGTATCCGAACACCGGGGAGCTGTTTTTT.

The table lists this clone with a few counts. The genes are TRBV28 and TRBJ2-1; 13 nucleotides align to TRBD2. The junction had 5 bases not matched to a gene; V was cut back by 5 bases and J by 7 bases. This CDR3 region has 15 residues. Germline V CDR1 and CDR2: MDHEN, SYDVKM. CDR3 loop: CASSTSGRARNEQFF. CDR3 DNA sequence: TGTGCCAGCAGTACTAGCGGGAGGGCCCGGAATGAGCAGTTCTTC.

This rearrangement joins TRBV7-9 to TRBJ1-5, with unresolved D. The germline gives CDR1 SEHNR, CDR2 FQNEAQ (reference sequence). The CDR3 covers 17 residues. V gave up 3 bases and J gave up 0 bases, with 15 bases separating them. The DNA of the CDR3 is TGTGCCAGCAGCTTTGCGGGAGGGCCATATAGCAATCAGCCCCAGCATTTT. It translates to CASSFAGGPYSNQPQHF.

A note on this clone: The same CDR3 can be traced to other DNA sequences in this sample. The chain recombines TRBV15 with TRBJ1-1; maybe TRBD1 (5 bases). The CDR3 loop spans 14 amino acids. Trimming took 0 bases from V and 4 from J, leaving 9 bases between them. CDR1 LNHNV and CDR2 YYDKDF come from the germline V gene (reference sequence). DNA for the CDR3: TGTGCCACCAGCAGAGATTTGGGGGGCACTGAAGCTTTCTTT. Amino acids: CATSRDLGGTEAFF. The full variable domain, completed using reference TRBV15 and TRBJ1-1, is DAMVIQNPRYQVTQFGKPVTLSCSQTLNHNVMYWYQQKSSQAPKLLFHYYDKDFNNEADTPDNFQSRRPNTSFCFLDIRSPGLGDTAMYLCATSRDLGGTEAFFGQGTRLTVV.

This clone was recorded a few times. The CDR3 protein is CASSPVKLGQDFYEQYF. The CDR3 nucleotides read TGTGCCAGCTCACCGGTGAAGTTGGGACAGGATTTTTACGAGCAGTACTTC. V usage is TRBV18 and J usage is TRBJ2-7; 8 nucleotides line up with TRBD1. Germline CDR1 is KGHSH and CDR2 is LQKENI. The V and J ends lost 3 bases and 4 bases, in that order; junction bases with no gene match: 14. The CDR3 spans 17 residues.

This chain joins TRBV4-1 and TRBJ2-5; 10 bases agree with TRBD1. The J segment lost 6 bases and the V segment lost 4 bases, leaving 11 bases of the junction unmatched. Germline CDR1 reads MGHRA; CDR2 reads YSYEKL. This CDR3 contains 16 residues. The CDR3 loop is CASSLLGQGVSKTQYF. CDR3 DNA sequence: TGCGCCAGCAGCCTACTTGGACAGGGGGTATCGAAGACCCAGTACTTC.

The gene calls are TRBV24-1 and TRBJ2-3; TRBD1 agrees at 10 bases. The CDR3 runs 17 residues. The germline CDR1 and CDR2 sequences are KGHDR and SFDVKD. V was pared by 3 bases and J by 0 bases, with 5 bases of the junction left unmatched. CDR3 amino acids: CATSDLRDRGSTDTQYF. The CDR3, as DNA: TGTGCCACCAGTGATCTCCGGGACAGGGGAAGCACAGATACGCAGTATTTT.

The gene calls are TRBV4-3 and TRBJ1-5; D remains unclear. The V gene lost 4 bases and the J gene lost 4 bases, with 8 bases spanning the gap. There are 13 residues in the CDR3. Germline loops: CDR1 LGHNA, CDR2 YSLEER. CDR3 bases: TGCGCCAGCAGCCGCGGGGAGAATCAGCCCCAGCATTTT. Translating gives CASSRGENQPQHF.

The V call is TRBV4-1, the J call TRBJ2-7; the match to TRBD1 covers 9 bases. CDR3 length: 16 amino acids. CDR1 is MGHRA and CDR2 is YSYEKL in the germline V gene. V shed 1 base, J shed 1 base, and the junction held 5 bases outside the gene matches. The CDR3, as DNA: TGCGCCAGCAGCCAAGTATTGACAGGGGGGTCCTACGAGCAGTACTTC. Its protein product is CASSQVLTGGSYEQYF.

The chain carries TRBV5-6 and TRBJ1-4; 7 nucleotides agree with TRBD1. Per germline, CDR1 SGHDT and CDR2 YYEEEE. CDR3 length: 13 residues. Trimming cost V 0 bases and J 8 bases; bases outside gene matches: 1. CDR3 protein: CASSLARGEKLFF. CDR3 nucleotide sequence: TGTGCCAGCAGCTTGGCCAGGGGGGAAAAACTGTTTTTT.

This clone appeared many times. The chain has TRBV6-5 and TRBJ2-7; TRBD2 matches 10 bases. The CDR3 extends over 13 amino acids. CDR1 and CDR2 from the germline V gene are MNHEY and SVGAGI. Germline trimming cut 8 bases from V and 3 bases from J; bases unmatched to any gene: 4. The CDR3, as DNA: TGTGCCAGCGGGAAGCGGGAGGGCTACGAGCAGTACTTC. This gives the protein CASGKREGYEQYF.

The chain combines TRBV19 with TRBJ1-2; D is uncertain. Germline lookup yields CDR1 LNHDA and CDR2 SQIVND (reference sequence). The CDR3 is 16 amino acids. Trimming shortened V by 4 bases and J by 5 bases, and 20 bases separated the two germline ends. DNA for the CDR3: TGTGCCAGTAGTACCCCGGTAATGCGAGCGCCTTATGGCTACACCTTC. Amino acids: CASSTPVMRAPYGYTF.

This clone was observed a few times. The chain couples TRBV19 to TRBJ2-1; TRBD2 aligns across 14 bases. From germline, CDR1 is LNHDA and CDR2 SQIVND (reference sequence). This CDR3 is 16 amino acids long. The trim removed 4 bases at V and 4 bases at J, leaving 3 bases unmatched. CDR3 sequence (DNA): TGTGCCAGTAGTACTCGACTAGCGGGAGGGTACAATGAGCAGTTCTTC. It translates to CASSTRLAGGYNEQFF.